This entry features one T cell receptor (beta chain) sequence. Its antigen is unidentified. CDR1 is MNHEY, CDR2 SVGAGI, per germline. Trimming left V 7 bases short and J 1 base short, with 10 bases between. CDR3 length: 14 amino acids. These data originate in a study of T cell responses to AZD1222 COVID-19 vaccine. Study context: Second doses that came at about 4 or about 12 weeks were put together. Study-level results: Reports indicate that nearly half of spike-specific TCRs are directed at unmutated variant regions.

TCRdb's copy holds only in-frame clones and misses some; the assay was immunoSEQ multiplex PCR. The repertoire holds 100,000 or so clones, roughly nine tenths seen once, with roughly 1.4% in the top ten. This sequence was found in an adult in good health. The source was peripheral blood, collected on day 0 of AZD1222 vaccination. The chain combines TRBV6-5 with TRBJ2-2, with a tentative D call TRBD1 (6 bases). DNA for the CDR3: TGTGCCAGCAATCCGGGACAGAACACCGGGGAGCTGTTTTTT. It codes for CASNPGQNTGELFF.